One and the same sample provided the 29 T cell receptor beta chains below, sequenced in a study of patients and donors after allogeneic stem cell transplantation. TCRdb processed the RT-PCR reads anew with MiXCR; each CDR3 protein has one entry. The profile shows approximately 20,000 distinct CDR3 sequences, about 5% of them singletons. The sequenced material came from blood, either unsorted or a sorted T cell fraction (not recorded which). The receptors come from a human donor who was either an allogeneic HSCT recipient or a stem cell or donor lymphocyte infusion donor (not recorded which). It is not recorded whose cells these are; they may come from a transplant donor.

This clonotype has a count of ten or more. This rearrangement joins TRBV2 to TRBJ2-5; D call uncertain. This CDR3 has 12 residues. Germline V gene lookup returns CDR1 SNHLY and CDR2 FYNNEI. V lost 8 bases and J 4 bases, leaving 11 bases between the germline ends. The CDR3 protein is CASAPSPETQYF. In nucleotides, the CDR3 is TGTGCCAGCGCGCCCTCTCCAGAGACCCAGTACTTC.

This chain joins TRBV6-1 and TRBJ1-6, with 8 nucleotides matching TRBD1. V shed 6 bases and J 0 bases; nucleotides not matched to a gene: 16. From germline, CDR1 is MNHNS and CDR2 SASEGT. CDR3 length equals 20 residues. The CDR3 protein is CASRSPVETGVSSYNSPLHF. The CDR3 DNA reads TGTGCCAGCAGGTCTCCGGTCGAGACAGGGGTGAGCTCCTATAATTCACCCCTCCACTTT.

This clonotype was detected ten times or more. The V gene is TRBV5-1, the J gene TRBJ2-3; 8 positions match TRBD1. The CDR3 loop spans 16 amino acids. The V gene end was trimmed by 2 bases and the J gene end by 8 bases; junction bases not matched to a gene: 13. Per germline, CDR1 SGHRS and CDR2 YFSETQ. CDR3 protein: CASSLGGGQGRGTQYF. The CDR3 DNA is TGCGCCAGCAGCTTAGGCGGTGGACAGGGACGGGGTACGCAGTATTTT.

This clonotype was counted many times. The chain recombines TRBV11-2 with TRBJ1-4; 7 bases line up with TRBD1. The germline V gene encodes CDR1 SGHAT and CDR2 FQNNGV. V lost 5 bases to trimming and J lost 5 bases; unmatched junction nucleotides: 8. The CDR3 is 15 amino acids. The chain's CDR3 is CASSPTGFANEKLFF. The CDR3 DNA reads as TGTGCCAGCAGCCCGACAGGGTTTGCGAATGAAAAACTGTTTTTT. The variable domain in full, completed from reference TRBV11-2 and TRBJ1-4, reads EAGVAQSPRYKIIEKRQSVAFWCNPISGHATLYWYQQILGQGPKLLIQFQNNGVVDDSQLPKDRFSAERLKGVDSTLKIQPAKLEDSAVYLCASSPTGFANEKLFFGSGTQLSVL.

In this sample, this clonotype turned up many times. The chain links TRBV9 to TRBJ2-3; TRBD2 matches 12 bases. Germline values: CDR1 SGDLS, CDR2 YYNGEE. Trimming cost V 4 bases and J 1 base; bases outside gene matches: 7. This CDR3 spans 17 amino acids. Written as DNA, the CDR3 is TGTGCCAGCAGCCCTCTAGCGGGGGGGCGGGGCACAGATACGCAGTATTTT. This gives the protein CASSPLAGGRGTDTQYF.

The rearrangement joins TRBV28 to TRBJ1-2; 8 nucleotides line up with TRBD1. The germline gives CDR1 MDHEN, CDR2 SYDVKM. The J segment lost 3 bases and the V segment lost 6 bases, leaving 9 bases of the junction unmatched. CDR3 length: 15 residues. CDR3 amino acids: CASSRRLTGDYGYTF. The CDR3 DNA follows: TGTGCCAGCAGCCGGCGCCTGACAGGGGACTATGGCTACACCTTC.

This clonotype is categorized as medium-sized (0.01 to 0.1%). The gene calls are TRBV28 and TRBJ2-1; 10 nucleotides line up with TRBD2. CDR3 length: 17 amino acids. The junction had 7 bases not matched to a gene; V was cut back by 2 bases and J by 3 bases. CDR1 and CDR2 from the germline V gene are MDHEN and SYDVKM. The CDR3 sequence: CASSLAVAGGVYNEQFF. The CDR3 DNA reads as TGTGCCAGCAGTTTAGCCGTAGCGGGAGGCGTCTACAATGAGCAGTTCTTC.

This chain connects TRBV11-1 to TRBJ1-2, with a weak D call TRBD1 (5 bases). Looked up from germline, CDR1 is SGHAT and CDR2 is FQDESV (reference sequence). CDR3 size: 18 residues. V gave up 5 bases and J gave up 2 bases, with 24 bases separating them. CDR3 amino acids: CASSPQSGQGRGNYGYTF. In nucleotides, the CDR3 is TGTGCCAGCAGCCCCCAATCGGGGCAGGGACGAGGCAACTATGGCTACACCTTC.

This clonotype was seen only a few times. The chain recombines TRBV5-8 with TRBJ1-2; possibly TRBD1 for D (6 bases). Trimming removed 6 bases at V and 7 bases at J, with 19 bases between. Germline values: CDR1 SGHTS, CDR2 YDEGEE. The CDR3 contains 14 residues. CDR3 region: CASTGGTKITGYTF. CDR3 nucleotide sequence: TGTGCCAGCACGGGGGGGACAAAAATTACTGGCTACACCTTC.

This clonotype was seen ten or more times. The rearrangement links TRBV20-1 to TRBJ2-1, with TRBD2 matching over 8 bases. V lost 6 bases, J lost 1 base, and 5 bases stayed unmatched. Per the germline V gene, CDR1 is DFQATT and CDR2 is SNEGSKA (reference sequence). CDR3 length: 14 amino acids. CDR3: CSAIRGGSYNEQFF. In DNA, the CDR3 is TGCAGTGCAATCCGGGGGGGGTCCTACAATGAGCAGTTCTTC.

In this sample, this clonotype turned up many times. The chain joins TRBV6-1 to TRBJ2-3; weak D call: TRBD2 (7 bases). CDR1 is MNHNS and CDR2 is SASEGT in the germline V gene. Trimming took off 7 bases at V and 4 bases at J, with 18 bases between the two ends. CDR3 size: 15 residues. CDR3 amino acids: CASTEGGGHPDTQYF. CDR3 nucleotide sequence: TGTGCCAGCACCGAAGGGGGGGGGCATCCAGATACGCAGTATTTT.

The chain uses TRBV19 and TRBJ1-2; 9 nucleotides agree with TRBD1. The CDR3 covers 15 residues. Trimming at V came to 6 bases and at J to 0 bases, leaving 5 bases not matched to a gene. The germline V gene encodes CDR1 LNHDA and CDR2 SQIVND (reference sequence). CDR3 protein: CASRPGTGSNYGYTF. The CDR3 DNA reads TGTGCCAGTAGACCTGGGACAGGGTCTAACTATGGCTACACCTTC.

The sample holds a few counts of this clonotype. The CDR3 DNA reads as TGTGCCAGCAGCGTACTAAGAAGGACCGGGGAGCTGTTTTTT. Its translation is CASSVLRRTGELFF. The chain carries TRBV9 and TRBJ2-2; D unclear. The CDR3 consists of 14 residues. Germline assignment: CDR1 SGDLS and CDR2 YYNGEE. V lost 1 base and J lost 5, with 9 bases in between.

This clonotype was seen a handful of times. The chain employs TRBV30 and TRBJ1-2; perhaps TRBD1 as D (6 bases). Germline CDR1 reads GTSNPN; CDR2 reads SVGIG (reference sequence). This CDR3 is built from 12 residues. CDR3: CAQTRGGYGYTF. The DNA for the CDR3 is TGTGCACAAACCAGGGGCGGGTATGGCTACACCTTC.

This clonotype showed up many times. CDR3 sequence reads: CASSPFRGQAKGGELFF. CDR3 DNA: TGTGCCAGCAGCCCTTTCCGGGGACAGGCAAAGGGCGGGGAGCTGTTTTTT. The gene calls are TRBV7-9 and TRBJ2-2; TRBD1 matches at 8 bases. Losses at the gene ends were 5 bases for V and 7 bases for J; bases not matched to a gene: 15. The germline gives CDR1 SEHNR, CDR2 FQNEAQ (reference sequence). This CDR3 comprises 17 residues.

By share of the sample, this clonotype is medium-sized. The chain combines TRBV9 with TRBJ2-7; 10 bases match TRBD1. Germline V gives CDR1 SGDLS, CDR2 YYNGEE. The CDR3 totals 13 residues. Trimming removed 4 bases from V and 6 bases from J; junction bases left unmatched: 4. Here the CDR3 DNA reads TGTGCCAGCAGCTCCGACAGGGGGCGCGAGCAGTACTTC. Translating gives CASSSDRGREQYF.

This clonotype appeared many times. The CDR3 loop reads CASSPRVGKVAYNEQFF. CDR3 DNA sequence: TGTGCCAGCAGCCCAAGGGTAGGGAAAGTGGCCTACAATGAGCAGTTCTTC. The chain uses TRBV14 and TRBJ2-1, with unresolved D. Germline lookup yields CDR1 SGHDN and CDR2 FVKESK. This CDR3 is built from 17 residues. V lost 4 bases to trimming and J lost 2 bases, with 18 bases between them. Using reference TRBV14 and TRBJ2-1 for the parts outside the CDR3, the full variable domain is EAGVTQFPSHSVIEKGQTVTLRCDPISGHDNLYWYRRVMGKEIKFLLHFVKESKQDESGMPNNRFLAERTGGTYSTLKVQPAELEDSGVYFCASSPRVGKVAYNEQFFGPGTRLTVL.

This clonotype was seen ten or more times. The CDR3 coding sequence is TGTGCCAGCAGCTTAGGCCGTATCTCGGCGGGGGCGACCCAGTACTTC. Its protein product is CASSLGRISAGATQYF. The chain links TRBV13 to TRBJ2-5, with a tentative D call TRBD2 (7 bases). The V end lost 0 bases, the J end lost 7 bases, and 18 bases lay between the germline ends. Germline loops: CDR1 PRHDT, CDR2 FYEKMQ (reference sequence). The CDR3 sequence is 16 residues long. Looking up the rest from reference TRBV13 and TRBJ2-5 gives the full variable domain: AAGVIQSPRHLIKEKRETATLKCYPIPRHDTVYWYQQGPGQDPQFLISFYEKMQSDKGSIPDRFSAQQFSDYHSELNMSSLELGDSALYFCASSLGRISAGATQYFGPGTRLLVL.

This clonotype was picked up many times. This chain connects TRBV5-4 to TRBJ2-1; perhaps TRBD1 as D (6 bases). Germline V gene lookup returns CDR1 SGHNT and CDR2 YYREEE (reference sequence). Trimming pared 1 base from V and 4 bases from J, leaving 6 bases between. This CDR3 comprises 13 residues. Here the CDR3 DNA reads TGTGCCAGCAGCTTGAGGGGGTACAATGAGCAGTTCTTC. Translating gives CASSLRGYNEQFF.

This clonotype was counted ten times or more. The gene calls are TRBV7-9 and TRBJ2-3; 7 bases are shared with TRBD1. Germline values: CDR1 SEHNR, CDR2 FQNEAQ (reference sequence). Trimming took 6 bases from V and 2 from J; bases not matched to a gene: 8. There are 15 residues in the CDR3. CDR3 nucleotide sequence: TGTGCCAGCAGTTACCGGACAGGTGTCACAGATACGCAGTATTTT. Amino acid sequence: CASSYRTGVTDTQYF.

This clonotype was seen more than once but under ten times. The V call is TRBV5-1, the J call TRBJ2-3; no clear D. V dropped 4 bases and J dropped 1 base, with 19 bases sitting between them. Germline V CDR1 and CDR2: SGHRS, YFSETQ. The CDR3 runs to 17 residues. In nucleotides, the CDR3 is TGCGCCAGCAGCCCGGCCCCGTCGGGCATTGGCACAGATACGCAGTATTTT. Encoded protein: CASSPAPSGIGTDTQYF.

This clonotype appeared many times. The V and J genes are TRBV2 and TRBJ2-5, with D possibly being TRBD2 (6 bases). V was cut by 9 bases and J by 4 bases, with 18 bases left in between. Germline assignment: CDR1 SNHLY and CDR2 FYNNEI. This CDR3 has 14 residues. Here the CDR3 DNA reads TGTGCCAGTACTTTAATGAGGGAGGTAGAGACCCAGTACTTC. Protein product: CASTLMREVETQYF.

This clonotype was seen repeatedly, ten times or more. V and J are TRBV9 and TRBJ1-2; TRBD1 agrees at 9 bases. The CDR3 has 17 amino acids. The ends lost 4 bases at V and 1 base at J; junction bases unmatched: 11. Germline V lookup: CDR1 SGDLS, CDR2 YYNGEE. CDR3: CASSIRQGVRGNYGYTF. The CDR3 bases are TGTGCCAGCAGCATCCGACAGGGGGTTAGGGGTAACTATGGCTACACCTTC. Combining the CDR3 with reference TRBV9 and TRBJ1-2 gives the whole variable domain DSGVTQTPKHLITATGQRVTLRCSPRSGDLSVYWYQQSLDQGLQFLIQYYNGEERAKGNILERFSAQQFPDLHSELNLSSLELGDSALYFCASSIRQGVRGNYGYTFGSGTRLTVV.

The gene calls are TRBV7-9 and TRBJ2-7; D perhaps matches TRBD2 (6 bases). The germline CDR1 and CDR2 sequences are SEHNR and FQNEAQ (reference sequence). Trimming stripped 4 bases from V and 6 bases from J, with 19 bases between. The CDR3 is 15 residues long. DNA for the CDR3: TGTGCCAGCAGCTCCCTCCGACTAGTCCGGGGCGAGCAGTACTTC. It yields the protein CASSSLRLVRGEQYF.

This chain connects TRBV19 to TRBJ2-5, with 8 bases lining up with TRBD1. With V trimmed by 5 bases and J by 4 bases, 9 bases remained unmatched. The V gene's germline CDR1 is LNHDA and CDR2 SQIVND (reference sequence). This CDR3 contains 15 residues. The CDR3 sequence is CASSGGTGRPETQYF. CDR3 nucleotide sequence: TGTGCCAGTAGTGGGGGGACAGGCAGACCAGAGACCCAGTACTTC.

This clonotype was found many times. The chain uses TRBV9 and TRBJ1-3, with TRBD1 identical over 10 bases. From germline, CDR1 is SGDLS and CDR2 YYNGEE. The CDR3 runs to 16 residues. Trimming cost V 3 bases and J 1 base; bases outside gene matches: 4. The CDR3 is CASSARQGASGNTIYF. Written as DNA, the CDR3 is TGTGCCAGCAGCGCCCGACAGGGGGCATCTGGAAACACCATATATTTT.

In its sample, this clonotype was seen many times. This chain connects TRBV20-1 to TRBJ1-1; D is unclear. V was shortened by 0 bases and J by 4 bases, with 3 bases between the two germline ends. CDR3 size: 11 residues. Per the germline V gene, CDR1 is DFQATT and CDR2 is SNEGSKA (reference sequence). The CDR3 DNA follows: TGCAGTGCTAGAGATCGCACTGAAGCTTTCTTT. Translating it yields CSARDRTEAFF.

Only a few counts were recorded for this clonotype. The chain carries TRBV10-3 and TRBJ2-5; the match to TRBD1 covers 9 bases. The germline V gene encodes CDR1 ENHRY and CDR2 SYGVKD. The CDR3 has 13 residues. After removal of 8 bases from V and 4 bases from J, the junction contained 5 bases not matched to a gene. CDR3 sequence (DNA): TGTGCCATCGGGACAGGGCGAGGAGAGACCCAGTACTTC. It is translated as CAIGTGRGETQYF.

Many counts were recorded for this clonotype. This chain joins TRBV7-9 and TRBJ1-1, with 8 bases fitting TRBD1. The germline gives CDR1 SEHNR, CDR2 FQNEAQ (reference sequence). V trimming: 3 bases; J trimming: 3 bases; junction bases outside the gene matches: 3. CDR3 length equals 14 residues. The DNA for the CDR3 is TGTGCCAGCAGCTTCCAGGGGGCGGACACTGAAGCTTTCTTT. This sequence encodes CASSFQGADTEAFF.